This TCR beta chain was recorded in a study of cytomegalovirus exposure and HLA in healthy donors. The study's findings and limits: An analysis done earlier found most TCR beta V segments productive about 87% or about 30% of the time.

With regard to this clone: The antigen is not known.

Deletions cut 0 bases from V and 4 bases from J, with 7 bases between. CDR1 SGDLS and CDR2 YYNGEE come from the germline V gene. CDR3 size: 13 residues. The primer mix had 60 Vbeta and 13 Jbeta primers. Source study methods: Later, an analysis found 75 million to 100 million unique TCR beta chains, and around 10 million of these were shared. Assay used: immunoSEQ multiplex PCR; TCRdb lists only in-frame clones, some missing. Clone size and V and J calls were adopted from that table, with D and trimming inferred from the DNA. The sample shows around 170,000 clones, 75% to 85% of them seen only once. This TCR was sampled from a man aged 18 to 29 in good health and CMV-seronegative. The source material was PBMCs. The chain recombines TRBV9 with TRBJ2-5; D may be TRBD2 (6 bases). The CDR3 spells CASSVARGETQYF. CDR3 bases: TGTGCCAGCAGCGTAGCGCGGGGAGAGACCCAGTACTTC.